This T cell receptor (beta chain) was identified in a study of blood T cell repertoires in COVID-19. The CDR3 spans 13 residues. Trimming took 4 bases from V and 4 from J; bases not matched to a gene: 1. Germline assignment: CDR1 MNHEY and CDR2 SVGEGT. Original processing notes: Estimation of nucleated cell counts was performed using reference gene primer amplification. Assay: immunoSEQ multiplex PCR; the TCRdb copy retains only in-frame clones and omits some. D and trimming come from the DNA, and the V and J calls and clone size come from that table. The sample holds roughly 280,000 clones, 75% to 90% seen once.

Input material: peripheral blood. This clonotype was obtained from a man aged 50 or older with acute or convalescent COVID-19. The chain recombines TRBV6-2 or TRBV6-3 with TRBJ2-1; 7 bases map to TRBD2. The CDR3 spells CASSLGLYNEQFF. In DNA, the CDR3 is TGTGCCAGCAGTTTGGGACTATACAATGAGCAGTTCTTC.